The following is a T cell receptor beta chain sequence with its context. Germline values: CDR1 LNHNV, CDR2 YYDKDF (reference sequence). There are 14 residues in the CDR3. After removal of 5 bases from V and 9 bases from J, the junction contained 7 bases not matched to a gene. The sample belongs to a study of control samples from healthy donors and cancer patients. Data came from immunoSEQ multiplex PCR; TCRdb stores just in-frame clones and leaves some out. The table has about 77,000 clones, 85% to 95% seen once. Sequencing used blood. The receptor was derived from a woman aged 60-70 years in good health. This chain connects TRBV15 to TRBJ2-1, with 10 bases fitting TRBD1. The CDR3 sequence is CATSSGQGITEQFF. Here the CDR3 DNA reads TGTGCCACCAGCTCGGGACAGGGGATCACTGAGCAGTTCTTC. The whole variable domain, remainder taken from reference TRBV15 and TRBJ2-1, is DAMVIQNPRYQVTQFGKPVTLSCSQTLNHNVMYWYQQKSSQAPKLLFHYYDKDFNNEADTPDNFQSRRPNTSFCFLDIRSPGLGDTAMYLCATSSGQGITEQFFGPGTRLTVL.